These 11 T cell receptor beta chains share one sample of origin, sequenced in a study of blood T cell repertoires in COVID-19. The assay was immunoSEQ multiplex PCR, and TCRdb's table has in-frame clones only and misses some. Here the sample spans 150,000 to 200,000 clones, 80% to 90% being singletons. Sample: peripheral blood. Receptor source: an elderly woman with COVID-19, enrolled during active disease.

This clone was seen only a few times. The chain recombines TRBV27 with TRBJ1-2; D not certain. V shed 8 bases and J shed 4 bases, with 14 bases lying between them. Germline-derived CDR1 and CDR2 are MNHEY and SMNVEV (reference sequence). The length of the CDR3 is 13 residues. CDR3 sequence reads: CASGGLGIYGYTF. In DNA, the CDR3 is TGTGCCAGCGGAGGTCTAGGTATCTATGGCTACACCTTC.

This clone was observed a single time. This chain connects TRBV7-9 to TRBJ1-6; D call uncertain. Germline CDR1 is SEHNR and CDR2 is FQNEAQ (reference sequence). The length of the CDR3 is 14 residues. The V end was cut by 1 base, the J end by 5 bases, with 6 bases between. CDR3 in amino acids: CASSLGQDNSPLHF. In nucleotides, the CDR3 is TGTGCCAGCAGCTTAGGGCAGGATAATTCACCCCTCCACTTT.

This chain links TRBV7-2 with TRBJ2-7, with D unresolved. Germline V lookup: CDR1 SGHTA, CDR2 FQGNSA. This CDR3 region has 12 residues. The V gene lost 2 bases and the J gene lost 6 bases, with 8 bases spanning the gap. In DNA, the CDR3 is TGTGCCAGCAGCTTAAATGCCGGCGAGCAGTACTTC. Translated: CASSLNAGEQYF.

This chain joins TRBV6-1 and TRBJ1-1, with TRBD1 as a possible D gene (5 bases). Germline CDR1 MNHNS, CDR2 SASEGT. CDR3 length: 15 amino acids. The V and J ends lost 2 bases and 1 base respectively, with 11 bases between them. Here the CDR3 reads CASSESQGGNTEAFF. In nucleotides, the CDR3 is TGTGCCAGCAGTGAATCTCAGGGAGGGAACACTGAAGCTTTCTTT.

The V and J genes are TRBV11-2 and TRBJ1-1; D is possibly TRBD1 (6 bases). Trimming cost V 0 bases and J 3 bases, with 20 bases left between them. CDR1 SGHAT and CDR2 FQNNGV come from the germline V gene. This CDR3 comprises 18 residues. The CDR3, as DNA: TGTGCCAGCAGCTTAGATGCAGTACAGGGTTATGAGGACACTGAAGCTTTCTTT. As protein: CASSLDAVQGYEDTEAFF.

This chain connects TRBV18 to TRBJ2-1, with 7 positions matching TRBD2. This CDR3 has 18 residues. CDR1 is KGHSH, CDR2 LQKENI, per germline. V trimming: 2 bases; J trimming: 0 bases; junction bases outside the gene matches: 10. The CDR3 DNA reads TGTGCCAGCTCACCATTGGCTAGCGGTGGGAGCTCCTACAATGAGCAGTTCTTC. It translates to CASSPLASGGSSYNEQFF.

The chain uses TRBV30 and TRBJ1-2; the match to TRBD1 covers 7 bases. Trimming cost V 6 bases and J 2 bases; bases outside gene matches: 3. Germline CDR1 reads GTSNPN; CDR2 reads SVGIG (reference sequence). The CDR3 covers 12 residues. The DNA of the CDR3 is TGTGCCTGTCAACAGGGGAACTATGGCTACACCTTC. Translation: CACQQGNYGYTF. The full variable domain, its missing parts supplied by reference TRBV30 and TRBJ1-2, is SQTIHQWPATLVQPVGSPLSLECTVEGTSNPNLYWYRQAAGRGLQLLFYSVGIGQISSEVPQNLSASRPQDRQFILSSKKLLLSDSGFYLCACQQGNYGYTFGSGTRLTVV.

This clone was picked up one time. CDR3: CASSLGQAQETQYF. The DNA for the CDR3 is TGTGCCAGCAGCCTTGGACAGGCCCAAGAGACCCAGTACTTC. V and J are TRBV2 and TRBJ2-5; 7 positions agree with TRBD1. This CDR3 is built from 14 residues. CDR1 is SNHLY, CDR2 FYNNEI, per germline. V trimming: 6 bases; J trimming: 1 base; junction bases outside the gene matches: 5.

In this sample, this clone turned up once. The chain couples TRBV6-2 or TRBV6-3 to TRBJ1-5; 8 bases fit TRBD1. CDR1 is MNHEY and CDR2 is SVGEGT in the germline V gene. This CDR3 has 15 amino acids. V gave up 2 bases and J gave up 4 bases; unmatched junction bases: 4. The CDR3 bases are TGTGCCAGCAGTTACGGCCAGGGGGCAAATCAGCCCCAGCATTTT. Amino acid sequence: CASSYGQGANQPQHF.

V and J are TRBV7-2 and TRBJ1-1; D gene ambiguous. Germline CDR1 reads SGHTA; CDR2 reads FQGNSA. V was cut by 5 bases and J by 4 bases, with 17 bases left in between. This CDR3 is built from 15 residues. CDR3 residues: CASSPHSGPGTEAFF. As DNA, the CDR3 is TGTGCCAGCAGCCCCCATTCTGGGCCAGGCACTGAAGCTTTCTTT.

The chain is built from TRBV6-2 or TRBV6-3 and TRBJ1-2, with 7 positions matching TRBD1. The CDR3 has 13 amino acids. CDR1 MNHEY and CDR2 SVGEGT come from the germline V gene. The V and J ends lost 4 bases and 5 bases, in that order; junction bases with no gene match: 4. CDR3 DNA: TGTGCCAGCAGTTCCCGGACAGGTTATGGCTACACCTTC. Its translation is CASSSRTGYGYTF.